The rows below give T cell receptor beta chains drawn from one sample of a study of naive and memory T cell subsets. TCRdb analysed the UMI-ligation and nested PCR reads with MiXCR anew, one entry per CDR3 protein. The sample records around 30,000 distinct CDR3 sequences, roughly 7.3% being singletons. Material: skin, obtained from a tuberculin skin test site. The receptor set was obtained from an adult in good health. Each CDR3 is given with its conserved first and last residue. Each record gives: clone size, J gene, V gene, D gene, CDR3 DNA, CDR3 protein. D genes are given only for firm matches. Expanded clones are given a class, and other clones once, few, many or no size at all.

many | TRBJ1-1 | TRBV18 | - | TGTGCCAGCTCACCCGGATCCCCTGGGGTGGAAGCTTTCTTT | CASSPGSPGVEAFF
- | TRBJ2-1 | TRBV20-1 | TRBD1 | TGCAGTGCTAGAGATCTGGGACAGAGTTACAATGAGCAGTTCTTC | CSARDLGQSYNEQFF
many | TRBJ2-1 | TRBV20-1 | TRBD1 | TGCAGTGCTAGAACCTCGACAGGGGGCCTGGATGAGCAGTTCTTC | CSARTSTGGLDEQFF
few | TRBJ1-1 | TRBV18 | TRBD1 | TGTGCCAGCTCACCCGGACAGGGGAGTGAAGCTTTCTTT | CASSPGQGSEAFF
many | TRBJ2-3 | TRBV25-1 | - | TGTGCCAGCAGTCTCGATACGCAGTATTTT | CASSLDTQYF
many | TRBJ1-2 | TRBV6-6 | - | TGTGCCAGCCGACACGGGACCCTCTATGGCTACACCTTC | CASRHGTLYGYTF
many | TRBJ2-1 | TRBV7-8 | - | TGTGCCAGCAGCTTAGCACAAAGCAACAATGAGCAGTTCTTC | CASSLAQSNNEQFF
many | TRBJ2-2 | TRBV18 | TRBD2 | TGTGCCAGCTCACCAGTCCCGGGACTAGACGCCGGGGAGCTGTTTTTT | CASSPVPGLDAGELFF
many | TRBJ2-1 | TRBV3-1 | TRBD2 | TGTGCCAGCCGAGCGGGGGGAAGCAATGAGCAGTTCTTC | CASRAGGSNEQFF
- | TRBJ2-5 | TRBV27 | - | TGTGCCAGCAGTCTAACAGGGACGTGGGGGGAGACCCAGTACTTC | CASSLTGTWGETQYF